This is a list of T cell receptor beta chains from one sample in a study of cytomegalovirus exposure and HLA in healthy donors. Measured with immunoSEQ multiplex PCR; TCRdb has only the in-frame clones, and not every one. The sample has roughly 100,000 clones; 70% are singletons. Sequences were obtained from PBMCs. Source of these receptors: a middle-aged man in good health and CMV-seropositive. CDR3s include the opening cysteine and the closing phenylalanine or tryptophan. A D gene is named only where the DNA matches it firmly. Clone size appears in some rows only: once, few, many, or a class for an expanded clone.

CDR3 protein: CASSLQFYGYTF
CDR3 DNA: TGTGCCAGCAGCCTACAGTTCTATGGCTACACCTTC
D gene: NA
J gene: TRBJ1-2
V gene: TRBV5-8
clone size: NA

CDR3 protein: CASSFRAGTGVSYEQYF
CDR3 DNA: TGTGCCAGCAGCTTTAGGGCCGGGACAGGGGTTTCATACGAGCAGTACTTC
D gene: TRBD1
J gene: TRBJ2-7
V gene: TRBV5-6
clone size: NA

CDR3 protein: CASRLLAEFTDTQYF
CDR3 DNA: TGCGCCAGCAGGCTACTAGCGGAATTCACAGATACGCAGTATTTT
D gene: TRBD2
J gene: TRBJ2-3
V gene: TRBV5-1
clone size: once

CDR3 protein: CASSRAGLENNEQFF
CDR3 DNA: TGTGCCAGCAGCCGAGCGGGACTAGAGAACAATGAGCAGTTCTTC
D gene: TRBD2
J gene: TRBJ2-1
V gene: TRBV7-6
clone size: NA

CDR3 protein: CASSLFRYGYTF
CDR3 DNA: TGTGCCAGCAGTTTATTTCGTTATGGCTACACCTTC
D gene: NA
J gene: TRBJ1-2
V gene: TRBV28
clone size: NA

CDR3 protein: CASSPGSGANVLTF
CDR3 DNA: TGTGCCAGCTCACCCGGCTCTGGGGCCAACGTCCTGACTTTC
D gene: NA
J gene: TRBJ2-6
V gene: TRBV18
clone size: NA

CDR3 protein: CASSSGQGDKDEQFF
CDR3 DNA: TGCGCCAGCAGCTCGGGACAGGGGGATAAGGATGAGCAGTTCTTC
D gene: TRBD1
J gene: TRBJ2-1
V gene: TRBV4-1
clone size: NA

CDR3 protein: CASRLDPRGEQFF
CDR3 DNA: TGTGCCAGCAGATTAGATCCCAGGGGAGAGCAGTTCTTC
D gene: NA
J gene: TRBJ2-1
V gene: TRBV6-1
clone size: NA

CDR3 protein: CASSVLETDTQYF
CDR3 DNA: TGTGCCAGCAGCGTACTAGAGACAGATACGCAGTATTTT
D gene: NA
J gene: TRBJ2-3
V gene: TRBV9
clone size: few

CDR3 protein: CASSIGTSGSDTQYF
CDR3 DNA: TGTGCCAGCAGCATCGGGACTAGCGGGTCAGATACGCAGTATTTT
D gene: TRBD2
J gene: TRBJ2-3
V gene: TRBV6-4
clone size: NA

CDR3 protein: CASSEARTDTQYF
CDR3 DNA: TGTGCCAGCAGTGAAGCGCGAACAGATACGCAGTATTTT
D gene: NA
J gene: TRBJ2-3
V gene: TRBV6-1
clone size: NA

CDR3 protein: CAINDPLVRSDTQYF
CDR3 DNA: TGTGCCATCAACGATCCGTTAGTTCGCTCAGATACGCAGTATTTT
D gene: NA
J gene: TRBJ2-3
V gene: TRBV10-3
clone size: NA

CDR3 protein: CASSLASYGYTF
CDR3 DNA: TGTGCCAGCAGCTTGGCCAGCTATGGCTACACCTTC
D gene: NA
J gene: TRBJ1-2
V gene: TRBV5-6
clone size: few

CDR3 protein: CATGTGTSIAEAFF
CDR3 DNA: TGTGCCACCGGGACCGGGACTTCGATTGCTGAAGCTTTCTTT
D gene: NA
J gene: TRBJ1-1
V gene: TRBV15
clone size: few

CDR3 protein: CASSEPSGSGGEQFF
CDR3 DNA: TGCGCCAGCAGTGAGCCTAGCGGGAGCGGGGGTGAGCAGTTCTTC
D gene: TRBD2
J gene: TRBJ2-1
V gene: TRBV10-1
clone size: NA

CDR3 protein: CASSLDGGQPQHF
CDR3 DNA: TGTGCCAGCAGCTTAGACGGGGGACAGCCCCAGCATTTT
D gene: NA
J gene: TRBJ1-5
V gene: TRBV7-2
clone size: NA

CDR3 protein: CASRLEYSNQPQHF
CDR3 DNA: TGTGCAAGTCGCTTAGAATATAGCAATCAGCCCCAGCATTTT
D gene: NA
J gene: TRBJ1-5
V gene: TRBV12-2
clone size: NA

CDR3 protein: CASSLVGTGRGEQFF
CDR3 DNA: TGTGCCAGCAGCTTAGTGGGGACAGGAAGGGGTGAGCAGTTCTTC
D gene: TRBD1
J gene: TRBJ2-1
V gene: TRBV11-3
clone size: once

CDR3 protein: CASSLDFRQGGTEAFF
CDR3 DNA: TGTGCCAGCAGCTTAGATTTTCGCCAGGGTGGGACTGAAGCTTTCTTT
D gene: NA
J gene: TRBJ1-1
V gene: TRBV11-2
clone size: few

CDR3 protein: CASSYRGVQPQHF
CDR3 DNA: TGTGCCAGCAGTTATAGGGGTGTTCAGCCCCAGCATTTT
D gene: NA
J gene: TRBJ1-5
V gene: TRBV27
clone size: NA

CDR3 protein: CASKGLANEQFF
CDR3 DNA: TGTGCCAGCAAGGGACTAGCGAATGAGCAGTTCTTC
D gene: TRBD2
J gene: TRBJ2-1
V gene: TRBV2
clone size: once

CDR3 protein: CASSPWDRQETQYF
CDR3 DNA: TGTGCCAGCAGCCCATGGGACAGGCAAGAGACCCAGTACTTC
D gene: TRBD1
J gene: TRBJ2-5
V gene: TRBV9
clone size: NA

CDR3 protein: CASSQDLWLAENTGELFF
CDR3 DNA: TGTGCCAGCAGCCAAGACTTGTGGCTAGCCGAGAACACCGGGGAGCTGTTTTTT
D gene: NA
J gene: TRBJ2-2
V gene: TRBV4-2
clone size: NA

CDR3 protein: CASSPQGYEQYF
CDR3 DNA: TGTGCCAGCAGTCCACAGGGTTACGAGCAGTACTTC
D gene: NA
J gene: TRBJ2-7
V gene: TRBV27
clone size: NA

CDR3 protein: CASSQGTGGTEQYF
CDR3 DNA: TGCGCCAGCAGCCAAGGGACAGGGGGCACCGAGCAGTACTTC
D gene: TRBD1
J gene: TRBJ2-7
V gene: TRBV4-1
clone size: few

CDR3 protein: CASSIGQGAGTEAFF
CDR3 DNA: TGCGCCAGCAGTATTGGACAGGGGGCGGGTACTGAAGCTTTCTTT
D gene: TRBD1
J gene: TRBJ1-1
V gene: TRBV4-1
clone size: NA

CDR3 protein: CSVKLLAGGPEGETQYF
CDR3 DNA: TGCAGCGTCAAATTACTAGCGGGAGGTCCTGAGGGAGAGACCCAGTACTTC
D gene: TRBD2
J gene: TRBJ2-5
V gene: TRBV29-1
clone size: once

CDR3 protein: CASSPSGTGSYEQYF
CDR3 DNA: TGCGCCAGCAGCCCCTCCGGGACAGGGAGCTACGAGCAGTACTTC
D gene: TRBD1
J gene: TRBJ2-7
V gene: TRBV10-2
clone size: few

CDR3 protein: CASSLETSGRAGDTQYF
CDR3 DNA: TGCGCCAGCAGCTTGGAGACTAGCGGGAGGGCTGGAGATACGCAGTATTTT
D gene: TRBD2
J gene: TRBJ2-3
V gene: TRBV5-1
clone size: NA

CDR3 protein: CASSFRVASGPYEQYF
CDR3 DNA: TGTGCCAGCAGCTTTCGAGTGGCTAGCGGACCATACGAGCAGTACTTC
D gene: TRBD2
J gene: TRBJ2-7
V gene: TRBV7-6
clone size: NA

CDR3 protein: CASRRTGGSNYGYTF
CDR3 DNA: TGTGCCAGTAGACGGACAGGGGGATCTAACTATGGCTACACCTTC
D gene: TRBD1
J gene: TRBJ1-2
V gene: TRBV19
clone size: NA

CDR3 protein: CATYALPGVSSYGYTF
CDR3 DNA: TGTGCCACTTACGCTCTCCCGGGGGTCTCTAGCTATGGCTACACCTTC
D gene: NA
J gene: TRBJ1-2
V gene: TRBV27
clone size: NA

CDR3 protein: CASSLTQSEQYF
CDR3 DNA: TGTGCCAGCAGCTTGACACAATCCGAGCAGTACTTC
D gene: NA
J gene: TRBJ2-7
V gene: TRBV5-6
clone size: few

CDR3 protein: CATVVQREPGIQYF
CDR3 DNA: TGTGCCACCGTGGTGCAGCGGGAGCCCGGCATTCAGTACTTC
D gene: TRBD2
J gene: TRBJ2-4
V gene: TRBV5-8
clone size: NA

CDR3 protein: CASSLMETSGAQETQYF
CDR3 DNA: TGTGCCAGCAGTTTAATGGAGACTAGCGGGGCCCAAGAGACCCAGTACTTC
D gene: TRBD2
J gene: TRBJ2-5
V gene: TRBV28
clone size: NA

CDR3 protein: CASSHFIAESTDTQYF
CDR3 DNA: TGCGCCAGCAGCCACTTTATAGCGGAGAGCACAGATACGCAGTATTTT
D gene: NA
J gene: TRBJ2-3
V gene: TRBV4-3
clone size: NA

CDR3 protein: CSVRDRGTYEQYF
CDR3 DNA: TGCAGCGTTCGAGACAGGGGGACCTACGAGCAGTACTTC
D gene: TRBD1
J gene: TRBJ2-7
V gene: TRBV29-1
clone size: NA

CDR3 protein: CASNRLANEANVLTF
CDR3 DNA: TGTGCCAGCAACCGACTAGCGAACGAGGCCAACGTCCTGACTTTC
D gene: TRBD2
J gene: TRBJ2-6
V gene: TRBV28
clone size: NA

CDR3 protein: CASSKRLAGEGTDTQYF
CDR3 DNA: TGTGCCAGCAGCAAGCGGCTAGCGGGAGAAGGAACAGATACGCAGTATTTT
D gene: TRBD2
J gene: TRBJ2-3
V gene: TRBV7-2
clone size: NA

CDR3 protein: CASVPDGDNQPQHF
CDR3 DNA: TGTGCCAGCGTTCCCGACGGGGACAATCAGCCCCAGCATTTT
D gene: NA
J gene: TRBJ1-5
V gene: TRBV2
clone size: NA

CDR3 protein: CASSLVGTGRNTQYF
CDR3 DNA: TGTGCCAGCAGCTTAGTTGGGACAGGGAGGAATACGCAGTATTTT
D gene: TRBD1
J gene: TRBJ2-3
V gene: TRBV11-1
clone size: NA

CDR3 protein: CASSPKEVTDYGYTF
CDR3 DNA: TGTGCCAGCAGCCCAAAAGAAGTCACGGACTATGGCTACACCTTC
D gene: NA
J gene: TRBJ1-2
V gene: TRBV7-9
clone size: NA

CDR3 protein: CASRWSGGTGELFF
CDR3 DNA: TGTGCCAGCAGGTGGTCGGGGGGCACCGGGGAGCTGTTTTTT
D gene: TRBD2
J gene: TRBJ2-2
V gene: TRBV6-4
clone size: few

CDR3 protein: CASSRVQGTNYGYTF
CDR3 DNA: TGTGCCAGCAGCCGAGTACAGGGTACTAACTATGGCTACACCTTC
D gene: NA
J gene: TRBJ1-2
V gene: TRBV5-4
clone size: NA

CDR3 protein: CSLTPADGYTF
CDR3 DNA: TGCAGCCTAACCCCGGCGGATGGCTACACCTTC
D gene: NA
J gene: TRBJ1-2
V gene: TRBV20-1
clone size: NA

CDR3 protein: CASSQDLTSGSYEQYF
CDR3 DNA: TGCGCCAGCAGCCAAGATCTCACTAGCGGGAGTTACGAGCAGTACTTC
D gene: TRBD2
J gene: TRBJ2-7
V gene: TRBV4-1
clone size: once

CDR3 protein: CASSYYWTGRYEQYF
CDR3 DNA: TGTGCCAGCAGTTACTACTGGACAGGGAGATACGAGCAGTACTTC
D gene: TRBD1
J gene: TRBJ2-7
V gene: TRBV6-5
clone size: NA

CDR3 protein: CASTEGGPSNQPQHF
CDR3 DNA: TGTGCCAGTACCGAGGGTGGCCCTAGCAATCAGCCCCAGCATTTT
D gene: NA
J gene: TRBJ1-5
V gene: TRBV19
clone size: NA

CDR3 protein: CASSPWDRGNQPQHF
CDR3 DNA: TGTGCCAGCAGTCCCTGGGACAGGGGAAATCAGCCCCAGCATTTT
D gene: TRBD1
J gene: TRBJ1-5
V gene: TRBV27
clone size: NA

CDR3 protein: CASSSLAVETQYF
CDR3 DNA: TGTGCCAGCAGCTCTCTCGCAGTGGAGACCCAGTACTTC
D gene: NA
J gene: TRBJ2-5
V gene: TRBV13
clone size: NA

CDR3 protein: CASSTRQGSVDGYTF
CDR3 DNA: TGTGCCAGTAGTACCCGACAGGGGTCAGTAGATGGCTACACCTTC
D gene: TRBD1
J gene: TRBJ1-2
V gene: TRBV19
clone size: NA

CDR3 protein: CASSLEGSGTYEQYF
CDR3 DNA: TGTGCCAGCAGCTTAGAGGGCAGCGGGACCTACGAGCAGTACTTC
D gene: TRBD2
J gene: TRBJ2-7
V gene: TRBV7-6
clone size: NA

CDR3 protein: CAISESVFNQPQHF
CDR3 DNA: TGTGCCATCAGTGAGTCCGTGTTTAATCAGCCCCAGCATTTT
D gene: NA
J gene: TRBJ1-5
V gene: TRBV10-3
clone size: few